This TCR beta chain is drawn from a study of CD8+CD57+ T cells in acquired aplastic anemia. General study findings and limits: CD8+ Simpson's diversity did not differ significantly between patients and controls.

A few counts support this clonotype. Its matching antigen is unknown. Whoever was chosen for sequencing had shown CD8+CD57+ cell expansion by flow cytometry. Severe acquired aplastic anemia was the diagnosis recorded for all patients. CDR1 DFQATT and CDR2 SNEGSKA come from the germline V gene (reference sequence). The CDR3 totals 14 residues. The V gene end was trimmed by 6 bases and the J gene end by 2 bases; junction bases not matched to a gene: 6. The use of genomic DNA as template underpinned the TCR beta VDJ and CDR3 profiling. TCRdb reprocessed the reads with MiXCR, giving one entry per CDR3 protein. The table includes hundreds of thousands of distinct CDR3 sequences, approximately 33% detected once.

The sequenced sample was sorted CD4+, CD8+, or CD8+CD57+ T cells (not recorded which) from PBMCs. This chain links TRBV20-1 with TRBJ2-2, with 7 bases that match TRBD2. This clonotype was obtained from a human donor with aplastic anemia. CDR3 nucleotides: TGCAGTGCCCGGGCTAGCGGAAACACCGGGGAGCTGTTTTTT. Its protein is CSARASGNTGELFF.